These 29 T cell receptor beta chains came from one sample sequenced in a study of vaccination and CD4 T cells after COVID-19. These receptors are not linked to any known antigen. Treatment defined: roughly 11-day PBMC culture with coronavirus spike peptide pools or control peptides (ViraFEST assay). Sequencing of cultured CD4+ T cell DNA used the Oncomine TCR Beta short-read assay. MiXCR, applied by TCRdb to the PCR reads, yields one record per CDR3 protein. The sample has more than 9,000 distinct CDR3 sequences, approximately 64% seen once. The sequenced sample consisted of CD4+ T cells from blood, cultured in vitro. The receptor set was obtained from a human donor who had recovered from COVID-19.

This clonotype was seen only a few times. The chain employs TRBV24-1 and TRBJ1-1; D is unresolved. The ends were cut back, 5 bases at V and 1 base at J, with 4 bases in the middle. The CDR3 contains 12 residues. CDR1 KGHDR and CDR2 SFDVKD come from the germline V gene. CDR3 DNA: TGTGCCACCAGTGCAGGGAACACTGAAGCTTTCTTT. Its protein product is CATSAGNTEAFF.

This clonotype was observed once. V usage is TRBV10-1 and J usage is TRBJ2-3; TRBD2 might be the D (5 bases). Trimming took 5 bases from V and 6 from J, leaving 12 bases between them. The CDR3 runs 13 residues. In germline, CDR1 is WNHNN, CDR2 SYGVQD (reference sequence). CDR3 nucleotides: TGCGCCAGCAGTTTTCACCGGGATGATACGCAGTATTTT. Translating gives CASSFHRDDTQYF.

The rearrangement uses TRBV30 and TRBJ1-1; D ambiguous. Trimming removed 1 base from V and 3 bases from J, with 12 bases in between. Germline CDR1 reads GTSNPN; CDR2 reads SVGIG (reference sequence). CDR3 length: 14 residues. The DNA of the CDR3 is TGTGCCTGGAGTGGGACCGAGCAAGACACTGAAGCTTTCTTT. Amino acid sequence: CAWSGTEQDTEAFF.

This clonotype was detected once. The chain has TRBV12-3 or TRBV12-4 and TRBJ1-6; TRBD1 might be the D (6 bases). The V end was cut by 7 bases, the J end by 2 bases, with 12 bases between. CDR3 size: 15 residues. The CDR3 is CASTSGVPYNSPLHF. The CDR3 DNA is TGTGCCAGCACTTCAGGGGTCCCCTATAATTCACCCCTCCACTTT.

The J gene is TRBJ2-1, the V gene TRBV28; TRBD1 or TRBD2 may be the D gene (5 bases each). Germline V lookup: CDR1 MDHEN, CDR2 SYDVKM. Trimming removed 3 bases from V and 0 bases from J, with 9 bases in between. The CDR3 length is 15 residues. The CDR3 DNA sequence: TGTGCCAGCAGTTTGGGGACCAGCTCCTACAATGAGCAGTTCTTC. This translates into CASSLGTSSYNEQFF.

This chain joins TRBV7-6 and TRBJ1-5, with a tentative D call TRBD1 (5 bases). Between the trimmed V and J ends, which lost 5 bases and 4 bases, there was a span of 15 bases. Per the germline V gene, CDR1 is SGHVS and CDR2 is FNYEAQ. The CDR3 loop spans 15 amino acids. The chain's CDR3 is CASSPRQGCNQPQHF. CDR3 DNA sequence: TGTGCCAGCAGCCCACGCCAGGGATGTAATCAGCCCCAGCATTTT.

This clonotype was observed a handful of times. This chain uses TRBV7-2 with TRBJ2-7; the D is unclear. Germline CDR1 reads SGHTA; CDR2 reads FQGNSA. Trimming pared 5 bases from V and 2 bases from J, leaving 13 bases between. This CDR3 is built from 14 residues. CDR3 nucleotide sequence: TGTGCCAGCAGCACCAACGCAGGAGCCTACGAGCAGTACTTC. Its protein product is CASSTNAGAYEQYF.

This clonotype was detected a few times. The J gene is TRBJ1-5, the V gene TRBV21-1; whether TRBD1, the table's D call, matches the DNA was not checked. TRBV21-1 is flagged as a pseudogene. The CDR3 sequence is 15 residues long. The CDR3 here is CASSKAGGGRLPQHF. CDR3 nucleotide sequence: TGTGCCAGCAGCAAAGCGGGCGGGGGCAGATTGCCCCAGCATTTT.

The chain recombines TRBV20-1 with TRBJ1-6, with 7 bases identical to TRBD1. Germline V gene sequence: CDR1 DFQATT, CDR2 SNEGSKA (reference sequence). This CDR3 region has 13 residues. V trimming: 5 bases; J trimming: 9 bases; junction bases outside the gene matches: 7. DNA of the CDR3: TGCAGTGCTCCGACAGGGAAGGGTTCACCCCTCCACTTT. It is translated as CSAPTGKGSPLHF.

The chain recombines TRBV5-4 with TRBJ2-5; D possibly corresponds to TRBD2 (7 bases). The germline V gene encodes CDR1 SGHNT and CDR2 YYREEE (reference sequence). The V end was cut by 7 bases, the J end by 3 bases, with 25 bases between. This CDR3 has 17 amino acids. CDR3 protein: CASASNPTGSGKETQYF. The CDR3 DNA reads TGTGCCAGCGCATCCAATCCCACAGGGAGCGGGAAAGAGACCCAGTACTTC. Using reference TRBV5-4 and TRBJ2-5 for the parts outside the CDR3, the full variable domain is ETGVTQSPTHLIKTRGQQVTLRCSSQSGHNTVSWYQQALGQGPQFIFQYYREEENGRGNFPPRFSGLQFPNYSSELNVNALELDDSALYLCASASNPTGSGKETQYFGPGTRLLVL.

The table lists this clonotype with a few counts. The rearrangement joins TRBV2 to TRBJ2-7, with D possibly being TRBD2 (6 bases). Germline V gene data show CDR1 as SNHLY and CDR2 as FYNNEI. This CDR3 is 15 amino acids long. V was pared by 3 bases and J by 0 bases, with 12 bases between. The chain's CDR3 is CASSERDRGSYEQYF. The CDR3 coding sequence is TGTGCCAGCAGTGAGCGGGATCGAGGCTCCTACGAGCAGTACTTC.

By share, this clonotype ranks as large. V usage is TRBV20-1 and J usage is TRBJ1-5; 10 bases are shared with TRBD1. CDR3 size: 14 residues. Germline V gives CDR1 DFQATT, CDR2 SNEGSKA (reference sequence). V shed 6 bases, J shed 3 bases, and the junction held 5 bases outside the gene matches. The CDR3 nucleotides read TGCAGTGCCCGGGACAGGGGCTTCAATCAGCCCCAGCATTTT. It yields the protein CSARDRGFNQPQHF.

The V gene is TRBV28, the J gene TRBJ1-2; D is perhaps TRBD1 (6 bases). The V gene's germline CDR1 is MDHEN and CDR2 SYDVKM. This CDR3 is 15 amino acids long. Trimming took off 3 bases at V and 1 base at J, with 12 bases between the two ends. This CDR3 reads CASSLGQGFNYGYTF. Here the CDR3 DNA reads TGTGCCAGCAGTTTGGGCCAGGGGTTTAACTATGGCTACACCTTC.

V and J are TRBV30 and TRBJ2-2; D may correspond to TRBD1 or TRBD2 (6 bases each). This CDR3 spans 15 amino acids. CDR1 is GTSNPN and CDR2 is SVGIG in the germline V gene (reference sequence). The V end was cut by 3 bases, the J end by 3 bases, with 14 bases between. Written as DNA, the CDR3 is TGTGCCTGGAGATCCGGGGGCAGGGACACCGGGGAGCTGTTTTTT. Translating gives CAWRSGGRDTGELFF.

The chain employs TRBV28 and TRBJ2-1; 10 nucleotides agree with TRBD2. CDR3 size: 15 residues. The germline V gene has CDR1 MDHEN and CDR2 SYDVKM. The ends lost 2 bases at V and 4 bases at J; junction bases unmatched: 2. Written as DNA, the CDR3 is TGTGCCAGCAGTTTACTAGCGGGAGCATACAATGAGCAGTTCTTC. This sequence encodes CASSLLAGAYNEQFF.

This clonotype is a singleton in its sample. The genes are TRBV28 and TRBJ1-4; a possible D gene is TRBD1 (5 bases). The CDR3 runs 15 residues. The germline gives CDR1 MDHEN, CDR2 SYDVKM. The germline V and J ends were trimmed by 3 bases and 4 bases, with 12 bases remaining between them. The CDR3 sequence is CASSFLGRGNEKLFF. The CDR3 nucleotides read TGTGCCAGCAGTTTTTTGGGGAGGGGTAATGAAAAACTGTTTTTT.

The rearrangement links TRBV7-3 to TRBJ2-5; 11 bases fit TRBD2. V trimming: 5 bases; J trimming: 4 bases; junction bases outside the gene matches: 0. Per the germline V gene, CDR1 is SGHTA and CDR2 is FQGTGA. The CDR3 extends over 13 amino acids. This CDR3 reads CASSLAGGETQYF. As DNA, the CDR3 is TGTGCCAGCAGCCTAGCGGGGGGAGAGACCCAGTACTTC.

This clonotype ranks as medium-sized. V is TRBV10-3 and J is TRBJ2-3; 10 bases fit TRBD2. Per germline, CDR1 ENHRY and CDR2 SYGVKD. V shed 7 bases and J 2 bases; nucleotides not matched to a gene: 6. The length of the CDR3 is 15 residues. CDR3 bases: TGTGCCATCACGACCGGACTAGCGGACACAGATACGCAGTATTTT. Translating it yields CAITTGLADTDTQYF.

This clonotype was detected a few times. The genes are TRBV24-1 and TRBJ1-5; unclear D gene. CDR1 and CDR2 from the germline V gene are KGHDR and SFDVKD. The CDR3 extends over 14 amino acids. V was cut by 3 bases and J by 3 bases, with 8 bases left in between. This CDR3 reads CATSDRGYNQPQHF. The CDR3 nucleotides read TGTGCCACCAGTGATCGGGGTTACAATCAGCCCCAGCATTTT.

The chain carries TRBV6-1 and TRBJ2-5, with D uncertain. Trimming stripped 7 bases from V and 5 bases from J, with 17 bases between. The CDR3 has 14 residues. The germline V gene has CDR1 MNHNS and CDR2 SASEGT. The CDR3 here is CASTGEPTWETQYF. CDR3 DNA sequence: TGTGCCAGCACTGGGGAACCGACCTGGGAGACCCAGTACTTC.

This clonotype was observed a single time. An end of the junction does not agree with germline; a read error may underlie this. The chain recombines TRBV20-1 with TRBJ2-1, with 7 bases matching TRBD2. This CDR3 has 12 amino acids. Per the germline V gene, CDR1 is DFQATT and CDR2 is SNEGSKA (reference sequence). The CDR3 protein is CSAESKLATWVF. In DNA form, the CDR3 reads TGCAGTGCCGAATCAAAACTAGCGACGTGGGTCTTC.

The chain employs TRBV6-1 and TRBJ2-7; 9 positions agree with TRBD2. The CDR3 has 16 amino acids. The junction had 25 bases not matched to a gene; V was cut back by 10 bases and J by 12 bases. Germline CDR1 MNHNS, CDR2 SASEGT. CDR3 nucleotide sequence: TGTGCCATCAGCGGAGTGGTCCGGACTAGCGAGGGGATTTTGTACTTC. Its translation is CAISGVVRTSEGILYF.

The CDR3 region is CAWSREARDNEQFF. For the CDR3, the DNA is TGTGCCTGGAGTAGGGAGGCCCGGGACAATGAGCAGTTCTTC. J is TRBJ2-1 and V is TRBV30; D possibly corresponds to TRBD2 (6 bases). Trimming shortened V by 2 bases and J by 5 bases, and 13 bases separated the two germline ends. The CDR3 sequence is 14 residues long. Germline V lookup: CDR1 GTSNPN, CDR2 SVGIG (reference sequence).

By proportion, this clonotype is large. The CDR3 DNA reads as TGTGCCAGCACCAACCGGGTTAACTATGGCTACACCTTC. Translating it yields CASTNRVNYGYTF. The chain has TRBV12-3 or TRBV12-4 and TRBJ1-2; D unclear. V was trimmed by 7 bases and J by 1 base, leaving 10 bases between them. CDR3 size: 13 residues.

CDR3 sequence: CATTQPQDTYYFAGELFF. The CDR3 DNA reads TGTGCCACCACACAACCTCAGGACACCTATTACTTCGCCGGGGAGCTGTTTTTT. The gene calls are TRBV6-1 and TRBJ2-2; tentative D call: TRBD1 (5 bases). CDR1 and CDR2 (germline): MNHNS, SASEGT. This CDR3 spans 18 amino acids. V was pared by 10 bases and J by 6 bases, with 30 bases between.

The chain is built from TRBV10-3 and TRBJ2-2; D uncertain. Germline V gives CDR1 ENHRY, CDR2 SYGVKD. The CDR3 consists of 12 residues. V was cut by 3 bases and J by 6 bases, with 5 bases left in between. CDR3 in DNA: TGTGCCATCAGTGAACCCCCCGGGGAGCTGTTTTTT. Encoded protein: CAISEPPGELFF.

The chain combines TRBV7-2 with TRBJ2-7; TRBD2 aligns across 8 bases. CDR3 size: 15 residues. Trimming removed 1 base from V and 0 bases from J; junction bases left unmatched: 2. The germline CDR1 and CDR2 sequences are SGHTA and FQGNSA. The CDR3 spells CASSLDAGGSYEQYF. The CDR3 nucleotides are TGTGCCAGCAGCTTAGACGCGGGAGGCTCCTACGAGCAGTACTTC.

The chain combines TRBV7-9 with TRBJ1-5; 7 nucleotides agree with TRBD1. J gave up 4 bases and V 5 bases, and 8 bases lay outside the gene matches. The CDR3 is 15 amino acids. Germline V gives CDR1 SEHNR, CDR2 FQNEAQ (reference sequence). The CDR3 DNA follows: TGTGCCAGCAGCCGGATCGGGACAGTTAATCAGCCCCAGCATTTT. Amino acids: CASSRIGTVNQPQHF.

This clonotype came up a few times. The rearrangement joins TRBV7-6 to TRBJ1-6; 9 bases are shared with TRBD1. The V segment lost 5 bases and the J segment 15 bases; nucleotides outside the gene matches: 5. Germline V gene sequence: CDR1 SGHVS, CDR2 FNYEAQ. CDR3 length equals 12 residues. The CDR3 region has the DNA TGTGCCAGCAGCCTGGGACAGGGACGCCTCCACTTT. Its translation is CASSLGQGRLHF.